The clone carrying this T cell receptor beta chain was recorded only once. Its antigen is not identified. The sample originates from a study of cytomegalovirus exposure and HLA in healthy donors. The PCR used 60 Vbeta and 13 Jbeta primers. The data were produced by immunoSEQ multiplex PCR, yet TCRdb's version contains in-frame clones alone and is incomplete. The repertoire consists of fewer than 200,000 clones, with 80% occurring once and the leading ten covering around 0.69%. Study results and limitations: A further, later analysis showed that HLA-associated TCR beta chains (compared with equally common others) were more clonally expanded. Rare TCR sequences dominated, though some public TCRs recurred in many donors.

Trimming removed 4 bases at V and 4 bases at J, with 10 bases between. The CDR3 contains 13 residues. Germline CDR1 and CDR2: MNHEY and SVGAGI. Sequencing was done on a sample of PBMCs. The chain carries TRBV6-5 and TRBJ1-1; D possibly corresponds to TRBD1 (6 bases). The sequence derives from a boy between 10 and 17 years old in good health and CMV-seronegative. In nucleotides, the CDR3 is TGTGCCAGCAGTTGGACAGAAGGCACTGAAGCTTTCTTT. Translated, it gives CASSWTEGTEAFF.